This T cell receptor beta chain was recovered during a study of cytomegalovirus exposure and HLA in healthy donors. Looking at the study overall: The 120 or so validation repertoires were produced on the same platform as the roughly 690 repertoires of the first cohort. This was reported in a later analysis. Broader study findings: The majority of TCR sequences were rare, yet some public TCRs appeared in many donors. The listing of roughly 160 TCR beta chains classed them as cytomegalovirus-associated.

The CDR3 length is 16 residues. Germline V gene data show CDR1 as SGHNT and CDR2 as YYREEE (reference sequence). J was trimmed by 3 bases and V by 0 bases; bases with no gene match: 6. Assay used: immunoSEQ multiplex PCR; TCRdb lists only in-frame clones, some missing. The table includes around 180,000 clones, approximately 80% detected once. Of note for this clone: Its antigen is still unknown.

This chain uses TRBV5-4 with TRBJ2-1, with TRBD2 identical over 7 bases. The sample consisted of PBMCs. This receptor was identified in a man aged 18 to 29 in good health and CMV-seropositive. This chain's CDR3 is CASSLEGGVNYNEQFF. CDR3 DNA sequence: TGTGCCAGCAGCTTGGAGGGAGGGGTAAACTACAATGAGCAGTTCTTC.